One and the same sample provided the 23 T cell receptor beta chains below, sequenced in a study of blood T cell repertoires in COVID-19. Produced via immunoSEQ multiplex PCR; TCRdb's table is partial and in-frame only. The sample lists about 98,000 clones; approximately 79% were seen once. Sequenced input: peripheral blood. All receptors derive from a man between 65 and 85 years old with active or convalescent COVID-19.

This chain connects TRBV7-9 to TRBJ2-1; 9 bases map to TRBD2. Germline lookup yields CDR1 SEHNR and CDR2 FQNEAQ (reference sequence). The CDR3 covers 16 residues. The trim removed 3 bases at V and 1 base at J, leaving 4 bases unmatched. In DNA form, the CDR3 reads TGTGCCAGCAGCTTTGGAGCGGGGGGTTCCTACAATGAGCAGTTCTTC. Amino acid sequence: CASSFGAGGSYNEQFF.

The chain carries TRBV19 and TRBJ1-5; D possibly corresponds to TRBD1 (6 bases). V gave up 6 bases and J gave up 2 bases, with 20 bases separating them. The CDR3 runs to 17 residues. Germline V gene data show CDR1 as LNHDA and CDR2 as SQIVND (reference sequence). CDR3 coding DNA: TGTGCCAGTAGACGACAGGCTGCCAGTGGGGGCAATCAGCCCCAGCATTTT. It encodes CASRRQAASGGNQPQHF. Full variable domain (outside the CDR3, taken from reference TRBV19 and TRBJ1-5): DGGITQSPKYLFRKEGQNVTLSCEQNLNHDAMYWYRQDPGQGLRLIYYSQIVNDFQKGDIAEGYSVSREKKESFPLTVTSAQKNPTAFYLCASRRQAASGGNQPQHFGDGTRLSIL.

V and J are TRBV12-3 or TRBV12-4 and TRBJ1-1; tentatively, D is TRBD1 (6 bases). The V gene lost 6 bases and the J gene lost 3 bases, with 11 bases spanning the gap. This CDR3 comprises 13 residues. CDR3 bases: TGTGCCAGCAGCCAACAGGGAGACACTGAAGCTTTCTTT. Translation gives CASSQQGDTEAFF.

CDR3 protein: CAWSLKPTGIFGYTF. The DNA of the CDR3 is TGTGCCTGGAGTCTCAAGCCGACAGGGATATTTGGCTACACCTTC. This chain links TRBV30 with TRBJ1-2; 7 bases fit TRBD1. This CDR3 spans 15 amino acids. J was trimmed by 7 bases and V by 2 bases; bases with no gene match: 13. Germline-derived CDR1 and CDR2 are GTSNPN and SVGIG (reference sequence).

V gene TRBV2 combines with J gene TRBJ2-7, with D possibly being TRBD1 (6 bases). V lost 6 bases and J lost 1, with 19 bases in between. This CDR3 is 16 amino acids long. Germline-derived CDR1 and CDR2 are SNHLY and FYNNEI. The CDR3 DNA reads TGTGCCAGCAGCCCCGACAGGATGGAAATATCCTACGAGCAGTACTTC. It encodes CASSPDRMEISYEQYF.

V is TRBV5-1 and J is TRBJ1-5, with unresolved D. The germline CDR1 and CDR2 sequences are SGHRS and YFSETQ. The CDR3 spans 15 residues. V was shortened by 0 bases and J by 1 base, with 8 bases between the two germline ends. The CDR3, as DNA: TGCGCCAGCAGCTTGGTGTCCTCGAGCAATCAGCCCCAGCATTTT. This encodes CASSLVSSSNQPQHF.

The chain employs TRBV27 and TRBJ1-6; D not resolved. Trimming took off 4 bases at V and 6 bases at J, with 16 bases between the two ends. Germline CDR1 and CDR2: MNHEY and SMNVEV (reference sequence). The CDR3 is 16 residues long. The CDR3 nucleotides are TGTGCCAGCAGTTCAACAGCTCCAAGGCTTAATTCACCCCTCCACTTT. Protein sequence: CASSSTAPRLNSPLHF.

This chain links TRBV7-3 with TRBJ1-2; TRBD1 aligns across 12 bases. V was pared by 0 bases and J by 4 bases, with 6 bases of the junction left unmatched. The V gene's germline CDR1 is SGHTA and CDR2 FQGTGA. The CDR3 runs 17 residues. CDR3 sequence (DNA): TGTGCCAGCAGCTTAACGTCAGGGACAGGGGGCCTCTATGGCTACACCTTC. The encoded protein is CASSLTSGTGGLYGYTF.

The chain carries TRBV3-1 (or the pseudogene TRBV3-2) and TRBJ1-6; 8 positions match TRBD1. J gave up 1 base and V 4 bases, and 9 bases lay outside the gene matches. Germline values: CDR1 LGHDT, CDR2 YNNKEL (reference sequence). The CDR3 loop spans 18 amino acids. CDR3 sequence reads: CASSRTRDRFSYNSPLHF. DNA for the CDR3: TGTGCCAGCAGCCGGACCCGGGACAGGTTTTCCTATAATTCACCCCTCCACTTT.

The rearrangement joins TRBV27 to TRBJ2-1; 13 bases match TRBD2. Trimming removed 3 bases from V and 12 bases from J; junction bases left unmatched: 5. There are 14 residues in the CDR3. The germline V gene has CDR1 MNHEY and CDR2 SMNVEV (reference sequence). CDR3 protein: CASSFAGTSGVQFF. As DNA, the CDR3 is TGTGCCAGCAGTTTCGCCGGGACTAGCGGGGTGCAGTTCTTC.

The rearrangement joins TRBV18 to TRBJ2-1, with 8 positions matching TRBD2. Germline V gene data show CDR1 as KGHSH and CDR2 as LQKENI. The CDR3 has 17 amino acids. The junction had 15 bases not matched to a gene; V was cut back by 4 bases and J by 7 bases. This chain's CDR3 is CASSQGGAASGFNEQFF. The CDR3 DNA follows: TGTGCCAGCTCACAGGGGGGAGCGGCTAGCGGGTTTAATGAGCAGTTCTTC.

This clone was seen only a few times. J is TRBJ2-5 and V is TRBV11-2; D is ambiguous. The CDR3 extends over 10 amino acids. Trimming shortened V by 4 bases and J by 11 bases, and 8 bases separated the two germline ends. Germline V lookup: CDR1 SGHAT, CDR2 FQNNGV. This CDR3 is CASSSKAQYF. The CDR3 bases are TGTGCCAGCAGCTCTAAAGCTCAGTACTTC.

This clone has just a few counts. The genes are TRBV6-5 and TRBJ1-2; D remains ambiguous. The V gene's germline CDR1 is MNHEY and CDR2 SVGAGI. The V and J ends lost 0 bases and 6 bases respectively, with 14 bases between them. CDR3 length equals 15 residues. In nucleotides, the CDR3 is TGTGCCAGCAGTTACTCCGGAGGGTTATTAGATGGCTACACCTTC. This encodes CASSYSGGLLDGYTF.

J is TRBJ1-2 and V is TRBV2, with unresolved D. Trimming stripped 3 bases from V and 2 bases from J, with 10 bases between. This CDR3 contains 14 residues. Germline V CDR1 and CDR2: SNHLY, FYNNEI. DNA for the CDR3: TGTGCCAGCAGTGACTCCCCGGGGAACTATGGCTACACCTTC. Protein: CASSDSPGNYGYTF.

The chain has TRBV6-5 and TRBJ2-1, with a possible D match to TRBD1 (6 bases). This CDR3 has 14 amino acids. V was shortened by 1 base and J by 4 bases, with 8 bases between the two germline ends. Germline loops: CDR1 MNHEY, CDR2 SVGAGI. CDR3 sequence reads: CASSYWDTYNEQFF. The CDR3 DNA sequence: TGTGCCAGCAGTTACTGGGACACATACAATGAGCAGTTCTTC.

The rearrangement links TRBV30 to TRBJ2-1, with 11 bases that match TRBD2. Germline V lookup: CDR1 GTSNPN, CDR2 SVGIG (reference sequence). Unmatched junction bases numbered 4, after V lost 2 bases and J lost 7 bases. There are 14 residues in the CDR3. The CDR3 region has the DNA TGTGCCTGGAGTCTAGCGGGGGGAGGGAATGAGCAGTTCTTC. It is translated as CAWSLAGGGNEQFF.

The CDR3 reads CASSQVGAARGTQYF. The CDR3 DNA is TGTGCCAGCAGCCAAGTGGGGGCAGCAAGGGGGACCCAGTACTTC. The chain has TRBV3-1 (or the pseudogene TRBV3-2) and TRBJ2-5; TRBD1 is a possible D gene (6 bases). This CDR3 spans 15 amino acids. Trimming pared 1 base from V and 7 bases from J, leaving 16 bases between. Germline values: CDR1 LGHDT, CDR2 YNNKEL (reference sequence).

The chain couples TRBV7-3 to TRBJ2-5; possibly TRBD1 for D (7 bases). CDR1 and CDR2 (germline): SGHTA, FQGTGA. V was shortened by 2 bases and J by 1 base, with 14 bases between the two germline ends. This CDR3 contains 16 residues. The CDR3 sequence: CASSLGHQGGQETQYF. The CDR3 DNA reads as TGTGCCAGCAGCTTAGGGCACCAGGGGGGCCAAGAGACCCAGTACTTC. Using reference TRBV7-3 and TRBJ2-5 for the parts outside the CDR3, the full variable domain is GAGVSQTPSNKVTEKGKYVELRCDPISGHTALYWYRQSLGQGPEFLIYFQGTGAADDSGLPNDRFFAVRPEGSVSTLKIQRTERGDSAVYLCASSLGHQGGQETQYFGPGTRLLVL.

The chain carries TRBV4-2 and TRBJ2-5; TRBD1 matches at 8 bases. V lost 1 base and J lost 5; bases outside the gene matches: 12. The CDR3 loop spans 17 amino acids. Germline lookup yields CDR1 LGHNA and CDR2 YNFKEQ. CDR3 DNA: TGTGCCAGCAGCCAAGGGTCTTTTATCAGGGGGCGGGAGACCCAGTACTTC. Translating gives CASSQGSFIRGRETQYF.

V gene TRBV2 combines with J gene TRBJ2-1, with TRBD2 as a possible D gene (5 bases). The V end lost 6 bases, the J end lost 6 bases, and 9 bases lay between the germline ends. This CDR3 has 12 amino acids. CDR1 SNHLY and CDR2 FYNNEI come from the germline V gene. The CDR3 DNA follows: TGTGCCAGCAGCCCCGGAGGCAATGAGCAGTTCTTC. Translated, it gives CASSPGGNEQFF.

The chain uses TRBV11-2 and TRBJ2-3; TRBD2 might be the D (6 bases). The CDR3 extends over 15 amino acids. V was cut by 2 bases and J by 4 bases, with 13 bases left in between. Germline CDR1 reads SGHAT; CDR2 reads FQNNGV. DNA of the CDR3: TGTGCCAGCAGCTTAAGGTCTGTAGCGGCAGATACGCAGTATTTT. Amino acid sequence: CASSLRSVAADTQYF.

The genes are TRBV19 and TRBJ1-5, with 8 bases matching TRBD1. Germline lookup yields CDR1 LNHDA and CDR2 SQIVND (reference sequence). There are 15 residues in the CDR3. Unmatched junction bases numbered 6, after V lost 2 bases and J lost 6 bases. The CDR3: CASSILRTGSQPQHF. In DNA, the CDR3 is TGTGCCAGTAGTATACTCCGGACAGGGTCTCAGCCCCAGCATTTT.

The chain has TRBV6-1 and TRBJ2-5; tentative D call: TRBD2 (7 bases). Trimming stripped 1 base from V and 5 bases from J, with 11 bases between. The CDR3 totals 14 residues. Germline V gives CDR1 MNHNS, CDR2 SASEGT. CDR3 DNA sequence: TGTGCCAGCAGTGAAGGGGCGGGGGCGGAGACCCAGTACTTC. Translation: CASSEGAGAETQYF.